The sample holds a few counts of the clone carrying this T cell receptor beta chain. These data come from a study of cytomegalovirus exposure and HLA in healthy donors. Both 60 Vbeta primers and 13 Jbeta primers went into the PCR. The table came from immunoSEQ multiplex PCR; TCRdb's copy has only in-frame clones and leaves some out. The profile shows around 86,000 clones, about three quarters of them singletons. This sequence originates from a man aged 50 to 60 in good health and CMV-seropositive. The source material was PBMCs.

The DNA for the CDR3 is TGTGCACGTAGGAACACCGGGGAGCTGTTTTTT. Its translation: CARRNTGELFF. V and J are TRBV30 and TRBJ2-2; no clear D. The CDR3 runs to 11 residues. Germline V gives CDR1 GTSNPN, CDR2 SVGIG (reference sequence).